These T cell receptor beta chains were read from a single sample in a study of blood T cell repertoires in COVID-19. Clones were read by immunoSEQ multiplex PCR, and TCRdb kept only the in-frame ones, dropping some. Among tens of thousands of clones, around 91% were seen once, and the ten largest hold under 6.5%. Sequenced: peripheral blood. The receptors stem from a human donor in a cohort sampled during active COVID-19. CDR3s include the opening cysteine and the closing phenylalanine or tryptophan. Each record gives: CDR3 protein, CDR3 DNA, J gene, D gene, clone size, V gene. The D gene is left open where the match is weak. Some rows mark clone size as missing; the rest say once, few, many or name a class of expanded clone.

CDR3: CASSYSNTNYGYTF
DNA: TGTGCCAGCAGTTACTCGAACACTAACTATGGCTACACCTTC
J: TRBJ1-2
D: .
size: once
V: TRBV6-5

CDR3: CASSYFLEGQFRLEQYF
DNA: TGTGCCAGCAGTTACTTTTTGGAAGGACAGTTCCGCCTCGAGCAGTACTTC
J: TRBJ2-7
D: .
size: .
V: TRBV6-2/TRBV6-3

CDR3: CASSQVDRGGYNEQFF
DNA: TGTGCCAGCAGCCAAGTGGACAGGGGCGGCTACAATGAGCAGTTCTTC
J: TRBJ2-1
D: TRBD1
size: once
V: TRBV4-2

CDR3: CASRVSSGGTNEQFF
DNA: TGTGCCAGCAGGGTCTCTAGCGGGGGTACGAATGAGCAGTTCTTC
J: TRBJ2-1
D: TRBD2
size: .
V: TRBV7-9

CDR3: CASSQVGRGYGYTF
DNA: TGTGCCAGCAGCCAAGTTGGCAGGGGCTATGGCTACACCTTC
J: TRBJ1-2
D: .
size: few
V: TRBV3-1/TRBV3-2

CDR3: CASSLAGGSLQPQHF
DNA: TGTGCCAGCAGCTTAGCCGGGGGTTCATTGCAGCCCCAGCATTTT
J: TRBJ1-5
D: .
size: .
V: TRBV7-2

CDR3: CASSPWTGRSTGELFF
DNA: TGTGCCAGCTCACCTTGGACAGGGAGAAGCACCGGGGAGCTGTTTTTT
J: TRBJ2-2
D: TRBD1
size: .
V: TRBV18

CDR3: CASSGQGTDTQYF
DNA: TGCGCCAGCAGCGGGCAGGGTACAGATACGCAGTATTTT
J: TRBJ2-3
D: .
size: .
V: TRBV5-1

CDR3: CASSLSAAYQPQHF
DNA: TGTGCCAGCAGTTTATCCGCAGCGTATCAGCCCCAGCATTTT
J: TRBJ1-5
D: .
size: .
V: TRBV27

CDR3: CASSLEAGGFNQPQHF
DNA: TGCGCCAGCAGCTTGGAGGCAGGGGGTTTCAATCAGCCCCAGCATTTT
J: TRBJ1-5
D: TRBD1
size: .
V: TRBV5-1

CDR3: CASKETSANEKLFF
DNA: TGTGCCTCTAAGGAGACGTCGGCTAATGAAAAACTGTTTTTT
J: TRBJ1-4
D: .
size: .
V: TRBV19

CDR3: CSVERLGEQGETQYF
DNA: TGCAGCGTTGAAAGGTTGGGCGAACAGGGGGAGACCCAGTACTTC
J: TRBJ2-5
D: TRBD1
size: .
V: TRBV29-1

CDR3: CASRRGTASGNTIYF
DNA: TGTGCCAGCAGGAGAGGGACAGCCTCTGGAAACACCATATATTTT
J: TRBJ1-3
D: TRBD1
size: .
V: TRBV27

CDR3: CASSQDSDLATGELFF
DNA: TGCGCCAGCAGCCAAGATTCCGACCTAGCAACCGGGGAGCTGTTTTTT
J: TRBJ2-2
D: .
size: .
V: TRBV4-3

CDR3: CASSLGGGGGHSYNEQFF
DNA: TGTGCCAGCAGCTTAGGGGGTGGCGGGGGCCACTCCTACAATGAGCAGTTCTTC
J: TRBJ2-1
D: .
size: few
V: TRBV7-9

CDR3: CASSIGENQPQHF
DNA: TGTGCCAGCAGCATAGGTGAGAATCAGCCCCAGCATTTT
J: TRBJ1-5
D: .
size: .
V: TRBV11-2

CDR3: CASSQDYGGTTEAFF
DNA: TGTGCCAGCAGCCAAGACTACGGGGGAACCACTGAAGCTTTCTTT
J: TRBJ1-1
D: .
size: few
V: TRBV4-2

CDR3: CAISGGTGGSGANVLTF
DNA: TGTGCCATCAGTGGGGGGACAGGGGGCTCTGGGGCCAACGTCCTGACTTTC
J: TRBJ2-6
D: TRBD1
size: .
V: TRBV10-3

CDR3: CSVEKQLTYEQYF
DNA: TGCAGCGTTGAAAAACAGTTAACCTACGAGCAGTACTTC
J: TRBJ2-7
D: .
size: once
V: TRBV29-1

CDR3: CASRPGFRMAFF
DNA: TGTGCCAGCAGGCCGGGGTTCAGGATGGCTTTCTTT
J: TRBJ1-1
D: .
size: .
V: TRBV12-3/TRBV12-4

CDR3: CASSQDVGGGAGYTF
DNA: TGTGCCAGCAGCCAAGATGTTGGGGGGGGCGCTGGCTACACCTTC
J: TRBJ1-2
D: .
size: few
V: TRBV4-2

CDR3: CASSQGTSGGSSYNEQFF
DNA: TGCGCCAGCAGCCAAGGGACTAGCGGGGGAAGCTCCTACAATGAGCAGTTCTTC
J: TRBJ2-1
D: TRBD2
size: .
V: TRBV4-3

CDR3: CASRRDRGSYNSPLHF
DNA: TGTGCCAGCAGACGCGACAGGGGCTCCTATAATTCACCCCTCCACTTT
J: TRBJ1-6
D: TRBD1
size: .
V: TRBV7-8

CDR3: CASSLSENTEAFF
DNA: TGTGCCAGCAGCTTAAGCGAAAACACTGAAGCTTTCTTT
J: TRBJ1-1
D: .
size: once
V: TRBV7-2

CDR3: CASSGGLPQETQYF
DNA: TGTGCCAGCTCCGGGGGGCTTCCCCAAGAGACCCAGTACTTC
J: TRBJ2-5
D: .
size: .
V: TRBV18

CDR3: CSAKDRVDTGELFF
DNA: TGCAGCGCGAAAGACAGGGTTGACACCGGGGAGCTGTTTTTT
J: TRBJ2-2
D: TRBD1
size: .
V: TRBV29-1

CDR3: CASSRAGQAYYGYTF
DNA: TGTGCCAGCAGCAGGGCCGGACAGGCATACTATGGCTACACCTTC
J: TRBJ1-2
D: TRBD1
size: .
V: TRBV11-2

CDR3: CASSHSGVPSHEQYF
DNA: TGTGCCAGCAGCCACTCAGGGGTCCCAAGCCACGAGCAGTACTTC
J: TRBJ2-7
D: .
size: .
V: TRBV3-1/TRBV3-2

CDR3: CATPLDRRYEQYF
DNA: TGTGCTACTCCGTTAGACAGGCGCTACGAGCAGTACTTC
J: TRBJ2-7
D: .
size: .
V: TRBV12-5

CDR3: CASTDTVGRGGNNEQFF
DNA: TGTGCCAGCACCGACACGGTCGGGCGGGGGGGAAACAATGAGCAGTTCTTC
J: TRBJ2-1
D: TRBD2
size: .
V: TRBV11-2

CDR3: CASSLVGGNEQFF
DNA: TGTGCCAGCAGCTTAGTCGGGGGCAATGAGCAGTTCTTC
J: TRBJ2-1
D: .
size: .
V: TRBV7-2

CDR3: CASSQVASGRAATNEKLFF
DNA: TGTGCCAGCAGCCAAGTGGCCTCGGGGAGGGCTGCAACTAATGAAAAACTGTTTTTT
J: TRBJ1-4
D: .
size: once
V: TRBV4-2

CDR3: CASAGGTGDYEQYF
DNA: TGTGCCAGTGCCGGGGGGACAGGGGACTACGAGCAGTACTTC
J: TRBJ2-7
D: TRBD1
size: .
V: TRBV9